This TCR beta chain was sequenced in a study of CXCR3-negative and CXCR3-positive naive CD8 T cells (dated by TCRdb to the late 2010s). Regarding the research as a whole: In total, 130 million to 150 million TRB reads were obtained, which works out to roughly 1.5 +/- 0.3 million reads per library. Diversity and physicochemical repertoire analyses were performed on about a dozen donors pooled from two independent experiments. The TRBV-TRBJ cluster analysis covered naive subsets from about five donors and memory cells from 3 donors.

For every CD8+ T cell subset, 300,000 cells were flow-sorted straight into RLT lysis buffer, and each subset was sorted in triplicate. To exclude memory contaminants, naive CD8+ T cells were stringently defined as CD45RO-CCR7+CD27+CD95-. Standard density gradient centrifugation was used to isolate peripheral blood mononuclear cells from buffy coats. Naive CXCR3-negative and CXCR3-positive CD8+ T cells were flow-sorted on a FACSAria III. An RNeasy Mini Kit was used to extract total RNA from the sorted cells. The sequencer listed for this sample is NextSeq 550. The Human TCR Profiling Kit (MiLaboratory) was used to prepare UMI-labeled 5' RACE TRB cDNA libraries. The full amount of extracted RNA was used for cDNA synthesis, and the full amount of resulting cDNA was used for PCR amplification. The libraries were made side by side, with each library going through the same number of PCR cycles. The original methods were these. About 50,000 +/- 10,000 unique UMI-labeled TRB cDNA molecules per library were extracted with MIGEC and MiXCR, with at least two reads per UMI required. An average of roughly 40,000 +/- 10,000 functional in-frame TRB CDR3 nucleotide clonotypes without stop codons was found per library. Diversity metrics, including normalized Shannon-Wiener and Chao1, were computed in VDJtools after downsampling to 5000 UMI-labeled TRB molecules per sample. Clonotype-size-weighted physicochemical properties of the central five CDR3 residues (interaction energy, strength, volume and Kidera factor 4) were computed in VDJtools. One entry per CDR3 protein sequence results from the TCRdb reprocessing of the reads, with DNA left out. The V and J calls here are based on TCRdb, not the publication. The sample table holds under 70,000 distinct CDR3 sequences. The top ten hold approximately 4.4% of the sample.

The CDR3 goes from the cysteine to the phenylalanine over 14 residues. The DNA is unrecorded. As for this clonotype: Its antigen remains undetermined.

General findings and caveats noted by the study authors: Within the same donor, TRBV-TRBJ usage looked similar between naive CXCR3-negative and CXCR3-positive cells, but memory cells had distinct patterns. Because surface CD5, which has been linked to self-reactivity in mice, was comparable between naive subsets, TCR interaction strength was also inferred from TRB CDR3 physicochemical properties. TRB CDR3s from CXCR3-positive naive cells showed higher hydrophobicity (lower Kidera factor 4), lower energy, and higher strength and volume indices than CXCR3-negative naive cells. Freshly isolated PBMCs were used for most assays because CXCR3 expression went down partially after cryopreservation. Comparably high repertoire diversity was found in both naive subsets, whereas much lower repertoire diversity was found in memory CD8+ T cells.

This sequence originates from a human donor in good health. Some clones in this sample may be carry-over from other donors' samples. The sequence is built from TRBV21-1 and TRBJ2-7. TRBV21-1 is designated a pseudogene. Sample: naive CXCR3+ CD8+ T cells from blood. Read against the paper, the sample's cell subset or site label means: CD45RO-CCR7+CD27+CD95- naive CD8+ T cells expressing CXCR3 (TNR3+). CDR3 region: CASSKASNSYEQYF.